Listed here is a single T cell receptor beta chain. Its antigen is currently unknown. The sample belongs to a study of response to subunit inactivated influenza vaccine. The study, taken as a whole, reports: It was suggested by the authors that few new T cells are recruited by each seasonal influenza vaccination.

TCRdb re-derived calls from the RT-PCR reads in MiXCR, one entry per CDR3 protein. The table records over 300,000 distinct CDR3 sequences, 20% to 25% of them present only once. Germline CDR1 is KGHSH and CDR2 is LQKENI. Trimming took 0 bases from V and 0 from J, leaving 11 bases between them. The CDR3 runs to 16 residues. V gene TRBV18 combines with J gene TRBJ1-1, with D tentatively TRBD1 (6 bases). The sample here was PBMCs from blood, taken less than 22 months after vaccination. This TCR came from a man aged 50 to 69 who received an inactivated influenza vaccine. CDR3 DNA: TGTGCCAGCTCACCACCTAGGACAGATGTGAACACTGAAGCTTTCTTT. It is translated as CASSPPRTDVNTEAFF. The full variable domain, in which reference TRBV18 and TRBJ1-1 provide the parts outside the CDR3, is NAGVMQNPRHLVRRRGQEARLRCSPMKGHSHVYWYRQLPEEGLKFMVYLQKENIIDESGMPKERFSAEFPKEGPSILRIQQVVRGDSAAYFCASSPPRTDVNTEAFFGQGTRLTVV.